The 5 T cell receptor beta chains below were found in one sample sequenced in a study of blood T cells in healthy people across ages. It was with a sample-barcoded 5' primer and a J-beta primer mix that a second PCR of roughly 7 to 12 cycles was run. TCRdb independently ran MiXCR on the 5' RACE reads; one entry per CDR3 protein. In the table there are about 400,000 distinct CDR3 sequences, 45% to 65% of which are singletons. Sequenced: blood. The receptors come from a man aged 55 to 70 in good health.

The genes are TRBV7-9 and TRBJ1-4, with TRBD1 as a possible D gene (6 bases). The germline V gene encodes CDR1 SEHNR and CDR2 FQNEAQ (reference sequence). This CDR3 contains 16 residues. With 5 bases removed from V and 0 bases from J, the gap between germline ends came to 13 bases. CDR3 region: CASSPRAGATNEKLFF. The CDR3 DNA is TGTGCCAGCAGCCCGCGGGCAGGGGCAACTAATGAAAAACTGTTTTTT.

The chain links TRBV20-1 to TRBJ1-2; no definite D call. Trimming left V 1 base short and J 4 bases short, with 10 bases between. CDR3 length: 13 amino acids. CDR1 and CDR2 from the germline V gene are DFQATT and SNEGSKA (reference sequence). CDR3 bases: TGCAGTGCTAGAGTCCCACCCACCTATGGCTACACCTTC. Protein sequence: CSARVPPTYGYTF.

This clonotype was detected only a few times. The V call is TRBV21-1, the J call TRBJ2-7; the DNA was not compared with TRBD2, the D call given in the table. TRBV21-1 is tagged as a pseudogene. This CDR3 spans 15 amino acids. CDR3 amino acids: CASSPPGLAGYEQYF. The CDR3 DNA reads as TGTGCCAGCAGCCCTCCGGGACTAGCGGGCTACGAGCAGTACTTC.

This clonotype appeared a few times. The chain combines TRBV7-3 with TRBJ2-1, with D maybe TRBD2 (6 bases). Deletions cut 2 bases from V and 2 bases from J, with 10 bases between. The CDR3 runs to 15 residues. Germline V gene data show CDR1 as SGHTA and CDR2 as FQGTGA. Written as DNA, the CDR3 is TGTGCCAGCAGCTTAGGCCCGGGGGCCTACAATGAGCAGTTCTTC. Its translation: CASSLGPGAYNEQFF.

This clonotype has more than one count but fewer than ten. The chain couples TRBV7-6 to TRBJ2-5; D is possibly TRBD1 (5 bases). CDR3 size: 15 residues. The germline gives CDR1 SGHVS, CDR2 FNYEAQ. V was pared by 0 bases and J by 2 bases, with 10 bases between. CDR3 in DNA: TGTGCCAGCAGCTTAGCGGCAGGGCAGCAAGAGACCCAGTACTTC. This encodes CASSLAAGQQETQYF.